This T cell receptor beta chain was sequenced for a study of T cells in Graves' hyperthyroidism and ophthalmopathy. This clonotype came up many times. Trimming removed 5 bases at V and 0 bases at J, with 12 bases between. Germline V gene data show CDR1 as SGHRS and CDR2 as YFSETQ. The CDR3 is 15 amino acids. Amplification of TCR beta CDR3 regions used RNA as the template. The HTBI set primed first-round TCR CDR3 RT-PCR. TCRdb reanalysed the multiplex PCR reads using MiXCR and keeps one entry per CDR3 protein. This table holds 660,000 or so distinct CDR3 sequences, 20% found once. This clonotype was sampled from a man younger than 45 with Graves' ophthalmopathy. Material for sequencing was blood. The J gene is TRBJ2-1, the V gene TRBV5-1; TRBD2 might be the D (6 bases). CDR3 sequence reads: CASRRDFSSYNEQFF. The CDR3 nucleotides are TGCGCCAGCAGGCGGGACTTCAGCTCCTACAATGAGCAGTTCTTC.